This record concerns one T cell receptor beta chain sequence. Germline V gene sequence: CDR1 SQVTM, CDR2 ANQGSEA. V shed 5 bases and J shed 5 bases, with 13 bases lying between them. The CDR3 has 13 amino acids. These data come from a study of blood T cell repertoires in COVID-19. The overall study: Collection of acute and convalescent COVID-19 samples took place in the United States, Italy and Spain. The cDNA or gDNA used as material had been derived from T cells, B-cell-depleted T cells, or PBMCs.

Original analysis: Cell counts per sample came from amplifying reference gene primers. Sequencing used immunoSEQ multiplex PCR; TCRdb keeps in-frame clones, though not all of them. V and J calls plus clone size are reproduced from that table; the DNA served to infer D and trimming. Of 35,000 to 45,000 clones listed, 80% were seen once; the top ten hold over 15%. This clonotype was obtained from a man between 65 and 80 years old with acute or convalescent COVID-19. The sequenced material came from peripheral blood. This chain uses TRBV29-1 with TRBJ1-5; D not resolved. The CDR3 sequence is CSVQKGGDQPQHF. CDR3 in DNA: TGCAGCGTTCAAAAGGGAGGAGATCAGCCCCAGCATTTT.